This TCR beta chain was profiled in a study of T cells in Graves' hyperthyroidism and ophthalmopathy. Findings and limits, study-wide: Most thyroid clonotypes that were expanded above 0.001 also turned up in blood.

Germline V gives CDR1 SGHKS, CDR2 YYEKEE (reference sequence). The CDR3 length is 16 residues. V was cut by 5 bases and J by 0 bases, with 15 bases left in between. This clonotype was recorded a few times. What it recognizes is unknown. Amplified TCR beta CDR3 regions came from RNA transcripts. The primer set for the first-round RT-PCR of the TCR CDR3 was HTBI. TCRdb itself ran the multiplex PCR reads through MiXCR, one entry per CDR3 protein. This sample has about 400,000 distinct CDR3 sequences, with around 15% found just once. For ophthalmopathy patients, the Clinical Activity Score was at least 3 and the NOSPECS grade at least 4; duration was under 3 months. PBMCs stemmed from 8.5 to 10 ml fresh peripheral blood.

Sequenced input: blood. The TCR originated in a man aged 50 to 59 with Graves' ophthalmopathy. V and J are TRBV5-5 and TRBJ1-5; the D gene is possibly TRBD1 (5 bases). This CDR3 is CASRGGGRNSNQPQHF. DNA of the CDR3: TGTGCCAGCAGGGGGGGGGGTCGGAATAGCAATCAGCCCCAGCATTTT.